One and the same sample provided the 5 T cell receptor beta chains below, sequenced in a study of blood T cell repertoires in COVID-19. Clones were sequenced by immunoSEQ multiplex PCR, and TCRdb holds only the in-frame ones, with some missing. Among about 360,000 clones listed, 70% to 90% were seen once. The source material was peripheral blood. Receptors were obtained from a woman in her sixties or seventies with COVID-19, enrolled during active disease.

This clone was seen more than once but under ten times. The V gene is TRBV6-2 or TRBV6-3, the J gene TRBJ1-2; no firm D call. Trimming removed 5 bases at V and 8 bases at J, with 12 bases between. Germline lookup yields CDR1 MNHEY and CDR2 SVGEGT. The CDR3 length is 12 residues. The CDR3 region is CASSPILPGYTF. The CDR3, as DNA: TGTGCCAGCAGTCCAATACTCCCCGGCTACACCTTC.

The chain uses TRBV4-2 and TRBJ2-7, with 10 bases matching TRBD2. The CDR3 runs to 16 residues. Per the germline V gene, CDR1 is LGHNA and CDR2 is YNFKEQ. J was trimmed by 6 bases and V by 1 base; bases with no gene match: 9. CDR3 DNA sequence: TGTGCCAGCAGCCAAGTAACAGCGGGGGGGCTTCGCGAGCAGTACTTC. Translation: CASSQVTAGGLREQYF.

The V call is TRBV7-2, the J call TRBJ2-5, with 9 nucleotides matching TRBD2. The germline CDR1 and CDR2 sequences are SGHTA and FQGNSA. This CDR3 spans 17 amino acids. V gave up 0 bases and J gave up 5 bases; unmatched junction bases: 10. The CDR3 loop is CASSLAISGGLWETQYF. The CDR3 nucleotides are TGTGCCAGCAGCTTAGCTATTAGCGGGGGTTTGTGGGAGACCCAGTACTTC.

The CDR3 here is CASSFLSRRVNTGELFF. The CDR3 DNA reads TGCGCCAGCAGCTTCCTTTCCCGGCGGGTGAACACCGGGGAGCTGTTTTTT. V is TRBV5-1 and J is TRBJ2-2; possibly TRBD2 for D (5 bases). Germline values: CDR1 SGHRS, CDR2 YFSETQ. The CDR3 totals 17 residues. The V end lost 2 bases, the J end lost 1 base, and 15 bases lay between the germline ends. Using reference TRBV5-1 and TRBJ2-2 for the parts outside the CDR3, the full variable domain is KAGVTQTPRYLIKTRGQQVTLSCSPISGHRSVSWYQQTPGQGLQFLFEYFSETQRNKGNFPGRFSGRQFSNSRSEMNVSTLELGDSALYLCASSFLSRRVNTGELFFGEGSRLTVL.

The J gene is TRBJ2-1, the V gene TRBV10-3, with D possibly matching TRBD1 (6 bases). This CDR3 has 14 residues. The germline gives CDR1 ENHRY, CDR2 SYGVKD. The V end was cut by 7 bases, the J end by 5 bases, with 15 bases between. CDR3 sequence reads: CAIKEQGINNEQFF. DNA for the CDR3: TGTGCCATCAAAGAGCAGGGGATTAACAATGAGCAGTTCTTC.